This T cell receptor beta chain was found in a study of T cells after yellow fever vaccination. Germline V lookup: CDR1 MNHEY, CDR2 SVGEGT. The CDR3 runs to 16 residues. The V gene lost 4 bases and the J gene lost 7 bases, with 20 bases spanning the gap. This clonotype appeared a few times. Each CDR3 protein is one row after TCRdb ran MiXCR on the 5' RACE reads. The repertoire consists of 96,000 or so distinct CDR3 sequences, with approximately 8.4% occurring once and the leading ten covering roughly 17%. V and J are TRBV6-2 or TRBV6-3 and TRBJ1-5; D remains ambiguous. Sequencing used CD8+ T cells not binding an NS4B(214-222) dextramer, sorted from PBMCs, obtained roughly 15 days after the first yellow fever vaccination. The source is a man aged 18 to 35 who received the YFV17D yellow fever vaccine. CDR3 nucleotides: TGTGCCAGCAGTTTAATGCGCGCGGCACCGGGACAGCCCCAGCATTTT. Translating gives CASSLMRAAPGQPQHF.